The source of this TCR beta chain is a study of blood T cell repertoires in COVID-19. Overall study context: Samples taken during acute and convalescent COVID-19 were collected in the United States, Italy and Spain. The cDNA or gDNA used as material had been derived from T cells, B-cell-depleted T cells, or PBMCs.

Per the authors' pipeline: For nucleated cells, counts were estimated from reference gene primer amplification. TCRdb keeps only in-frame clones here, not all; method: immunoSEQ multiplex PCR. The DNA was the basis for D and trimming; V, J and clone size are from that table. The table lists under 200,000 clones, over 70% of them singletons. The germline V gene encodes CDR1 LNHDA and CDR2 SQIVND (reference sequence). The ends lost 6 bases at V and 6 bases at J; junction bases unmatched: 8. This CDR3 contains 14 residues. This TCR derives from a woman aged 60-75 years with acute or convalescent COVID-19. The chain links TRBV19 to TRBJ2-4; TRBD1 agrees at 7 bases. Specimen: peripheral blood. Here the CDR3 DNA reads TGTGCCAGTAGGGGCCAAGGGGGCGGAAACATTCAGTACTTC. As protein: CASRGQGGGNIQYF.